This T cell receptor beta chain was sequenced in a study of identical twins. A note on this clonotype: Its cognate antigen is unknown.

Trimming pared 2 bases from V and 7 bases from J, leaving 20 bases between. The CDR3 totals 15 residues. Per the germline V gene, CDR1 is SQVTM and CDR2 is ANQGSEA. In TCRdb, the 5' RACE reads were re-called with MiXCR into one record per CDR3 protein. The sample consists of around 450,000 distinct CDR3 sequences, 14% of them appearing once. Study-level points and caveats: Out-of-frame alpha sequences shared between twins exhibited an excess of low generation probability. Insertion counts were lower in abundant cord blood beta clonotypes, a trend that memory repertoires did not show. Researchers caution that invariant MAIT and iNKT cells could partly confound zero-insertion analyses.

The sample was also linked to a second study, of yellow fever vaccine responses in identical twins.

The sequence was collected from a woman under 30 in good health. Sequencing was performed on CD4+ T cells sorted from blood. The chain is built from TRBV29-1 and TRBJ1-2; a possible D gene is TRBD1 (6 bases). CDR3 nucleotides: TGCAGCGTTGAAAAGGGGACAAGGGACACGGCTGGCTACACCTTC. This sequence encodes CSVEKGTRDTAGYTF.